In this sample, the clone carrying this T cell receptor (beta chain) turned up a few times. The data were obtained in a study of response to subunit inactivated influenza vaccine. Trimming took 5 bases from V and 0 from J; bases not matched to a gene: 6. The CDR3 sequence is 16 residues long. The germline V gene encodes CDR1 MNHEY and CDR2 SVGEGT. Via MiXCR, TCRdb re-called the RT-PCR reads, giving one row per CDR3 protein. The sample has 500,000 to 600,000 distinct CDR3 sequences, 13% seen once. This receptor was obtained from a man aged 45 to 65 who received an inactivated influenza vaccine. This chain uses TRBV6-2 or TRBV6-3 with TRBJ1-5; 8 bases are shared with TRBD1. The sequencing used PBMCs from blood, collected 45 days after vaccination. CDR3 sequence (DNA): TGTGCCAGCAGTCAGGGACAGGCGTATAGCAATCAGCCCCAGCATTTT. Translating gives CASSQGQAYSNQPQHF.